This is a list of T cell receptor beta chains from one sample in a study of T-cell memory formation after mild COVID-19. TCRdb fed the 5' RACE reads into MiXCR, producing one record per CDR3 protein. The sample includes tens of thousands of distinct CDR3 sequences, 15% to 20% of them seen just once. The sequenced sample consisted of PBMCs or a T cell subset sorted from them (not recorded which). The receptors stem from an adult who had mild COVID-19 (a few samples of this study predate the infection). Cell type and time point are not known. Both conserved end residues are part of each CDR3. A D gene is named only where the DNA matches it firmly. Not every row has a clone size; where given, it reads once, few, many or a size class.

TRBD2	NA	TRBV30	TRBJ2-3	TGTGCCTGGAGTAGGACTAGCGGGATTTTAGTGAATACGCAGTATTTT	CAWSRTSGILVNTQYF
NA	many	TRBV7-2	TRBJ2-3	TGTGCCAGCAGCTTCCCCGGGGTTGGCACAGATACGCAGTATTTT	CASSFPGVGTDTQYF
TRBD2	many	TRBV28	TRBJ2-5	TGTGCCAGCAGTTTACTAGCGGTCCAAGAGACCCAGTACTTC	CASSLLAVQETQYF
NA	many	TRBV3-1	TRBJ1-5	TGTGCCAGCAGCCAAGGCCGCCAATTTGGCCAGCCCCAGCATTTT	CASSQGRQFGQPQHF
NA	medium-sized	TRBV3-1	TRBJ2-6	TGTGCCAGCGGCGCTTCTGGGGCCAACGTCCTGACTTTC	CASGASGANVLTF
NA	many	TRBV7-9	TRBJ2-7	TGTGCCAGCAGCTTAGCGGGGACCTACGAGCAGTACTTC	CASSLAGTYEQYF
NA	many	TRBV18	TRBJ1-1	TGTGCCAGCTCACCACGGGGGTACGGGACTGAAGCTTTCTTT	CASSPRGYGTEAFF
TRBD1	many	TRBV29-1	TRBJ1-4	TGCAGCGTGGCCCGGGACAGGGGGCAAAAACTGTTTTTT	CSVARDRGQKLFF
NA	few	TRBV4-2	TRBJ1-1	TGTGCCAGCAGCCGAGAGGGGGTTAGCACTGAAGCTTTCTTT	CASSREGVSTEAFF
NA	medium-sized	TRBV11-2	TRBJ2-7	TGTGCCAGCAGCCCTCCGGGACGGTTTCGGAAGGAGCAGTACTTC	CASSPPGRFRKEQYF
TRBD1	many	TRBV7-8	TRBJ2-1	TGTGCCAGCAGCGTTCGGGACAGATCTCTCTACAATGAGCAGTTCTTC	CASSVRDRSLYNEQFF
NA	many	TRBV10-3	TRBJ2-7	TGTGCCATCAGTGGTGTAACAGGTTTCTACGAGCAGTACTTC	CAISGVTGFYEQYF
TRBD1	many	TRBV12-3/TRBV12-4	TRBJ2-2	TGTGCCACCGGACAGGGGTGGACCGGGGAGCTGTTTTTT	CATGQGWTGELFF
TRBD1	many	TRBV4-1	TRBJ1-5	TGCGCCAGCAGCCAAGATCGCGGACCTGGGACAGGGGGAAAATTTAGCAATCAGCCCCAGCATTTT	CASSQDRGPGTGGKFSNQPQHF
NA	many	TRBV2	TRBJ1-2	TGTGCCAGCAACCTTCAGGGGCTCGATGGTGGCTACACCTTC	CASNLQGLDGGYTF
NA	many	TRBV7-9	TRBJ1-3	TGTGCCAGCAGCTTGAGAGGGACTGGAAACACCATATATTTT	CASSLRGTGNTIYF
NA	many	TRBV3-1	TRBJ2-1	TGTGCCAGCAGCCAAGGTTCCTACAATGAGCAGTTCTTC	CASSQGSYNEQFF
NA	many	TRBV12-3/TRBV12-4	TRBJ2-5	TGTGCCAGCAGTTTAGTCGGGTCGGGAGAGACCCAGTACTTC	CASSLVGSGETQYF
NA	many	TRBV29-1	TRBJ2-5	TGCAGCGTTGGACAGGCCCAAGAGACCCAGTACTTC	CSVGQAQETQYF
TRBD2	NA	TRBV7-2	TRBJ2-1	TGTGCCAGCAGCTTAATAGCGGGTTTGTACAATGAGCAGTTCTTC	CASSLIAGLYNEQFF
TRBD2	NA	TRBV4-1	TRBJ2-1	TGCGCCAGCAGCCAAGCGGGGGGCTCCTACAATGAGCAGTTCTTC	CASSQAGGSYNEQFF
TRBD2	many	TRBV7-9	TRBJ2-1	TGTGCCAGCAGTCGCGCTAGCGGAGGGGTAGAGCAGTTCTTC	CASSRASGGVEQFF
TRBD1	NA	TRBV12-3/TRBV12-4	TRBJ1-2	TGTGCCAGCAACGAACAGGGGCGGGATGGCTACACCTTC	CASNEQGRDGYTF
TRBD1	many	TRBV3-1	TRBJ2-6	TGTGCCAGCAGCCACCTGACAGGGGAGGCCTCTGGGGCCAACGTCCTGACTTTC	CASSHLTGEASGANVLTF
TRBD1	many	TRBV7-2	TRBJ1-2	TGTGCCAGCAGCTTGCTACGGGGGACAGATGGCTACACCTTC	CASSLLRGTDGYTF
NA	many	TRBV5-5	TRBJ2-7	TGTGCCAGCAGCTTGCAAGCAGGGTCCTACGAGCAGTACTTC	CASSLQAGSYEQYF
TRBD1	many	TRBV12-5	TRBJ1-1	TGTGCTAGTGGTTTGACCCGGACAGGGTTGAACACTGAAGCTTTCTTT	CASGLTRTGLNTEAFF
NA	many	TRBV7-3	TRBJ1-6	TGTGCCAGCAGCCTCATGGGGCCGCCCAATTCACCCCTCCACTTT	CASSLMGPPNSPLHF
NA	many	TRBV20-1	TRBJ1-5	TGCAGTGCTAGGAGGAGGGGGGCGCGTGGCAATCAGCCCCAGCATTTT	CSARRRGARGNQPQHF
NA	NA	TRBV20-1	TRBJ1-1	TGCAGTGCTAGAGATCTGGGATTAGAAGCTTTCTTT	CSARDLGLEAFF
NA	many	TRBV29-1	TRBJ2-1	TGCAGCACATGGACATCGTGGGATGAGCAGTTCTTC	CSTWTSWDEQFF
TRBD1	many	TRBV6-5	TRBJ1-5	TGTGCCAGCAGTTACTCCGGGACAGGGGGCGGTCAGCCCCAGCATTTT	CASSYSGTGGGQPQHF
TRBD2	many	TRBV20-1	TRBJ2-7	TGCAGTGCTAGAGTACTAGCGGGAGGGTACGAGCAGTACTTC	CSARVLAGGYEQYF
NA	NA	TRBV20-1	TRBJ1-1	TGCAGTGCTAGAGGAGAGGTGGGGGACACTGAAGCTTTCTTT	CSARGEVGDTEAFF
NA	few	TRBV18	TRBJ1-2	TGTGCCAGCTCACCAGAGGGATATGGCTACACCTTC	CASSPEGYGYTF
TRBD1	many	TRBV11-2	TRBJ2-6	TGTGCCAGCAGCCCTTGGGACAGGAGAAACTCTGGGGCCAACGTCCTGACTTTC	CASSPWDRRNSGANVLTF
NA	many	TRBV5-1	TRBJ2-7	TGCGCCAGCAGCGCCTCGAGTTCTTCCGGCGAGCAGTACTTC	CASSASSSSGEQYF
NA	NA	TRBV7-8	TRBJ2-3	TGTGCCAGCAGCCATAGCGGCTCAACGGGGGATACGCAGTATTTT	CASSHSGSTGDTQYF
TRBD2	many	TRBV11-2	TRBJ2-1	TGTGCCAGCAGCTTATCGCCTAGCGGGAGCTATGAGCAGTTCTTC	CASSLSPSGSYEQFF
NA	many	TRBV7-2	TRBJ1-5	TGTGCCAGCAGCTTAGTCGGGGGTGCTAATCAGCCCCAGCATTTT	CASSLVGGANQPQHF
NA	many	TRBV6-6	TRBJ2-2	TGTGCCAGCACACAGGCCACCGGGGAGCTGTTTTTT	CASTQATGELFF
NA	few	TRBV12-3/TRBV12-4	TRBJ2-7	TGTGCCAGCACTTCAGACCGTCTCAACTCCTACGAGCAGTACTTC	CASTSDRLNSYEQYF
NA	NA	TRBV7-2	TRBJ1-5	TGTGCCAGCAGCTCGTCCGTGGGGGTTAATCAGCCCCAGCATTTT	CASSSSVGVNQPQHF
TRBD1	many	TRBV12-3/TRBV12-4	TRBJ2-7	TGTGCCAGCAGTTTACAGGGGGCCTACGAGCAGTACTTC	CASSLQGAYEQYF
NA	many	TRBV15	TRBJ1-5	TGTGCCACCAGCAGAGATCTGAGAAATCAGCCCCAGCATTTT	CATSRDLRNQPQHF
TRBD2	NA	TRBV14	TRBJ2-1	TGTGCCAGCAGCCAAAGCGGGAGTACGGTGAACAATGAGCAGTTCTTC	CASSQSGSTVNNEQFF
TRBD1	many	TRBV7-8	TRBJ1-1	TGTGCCAGCAGCTTAGCGCCCAGGGGGTACACTGAAGCTTTCTTT	CASSLAPRGYTEAFF
NA	NA	TRBV15	TRBJ2-3	TGTGCCACCAGCAGAGACTCGACGGGGATAGATACGCAGTATTTT	CATSRDSTGIDTQYF
NA	medium-sized	TRBV7-2	TRBJ2-7	TGTGCCAGCAGCCAGCGCTACGAGCAGTACTTC	CASSQRYEQYF
TRBD2	many	TRBV6-2/TRBV6-3	TRBJ2-3	TGTGCCAGCAGTTACCCCTCGAAAAGCGGGAGGCGAGGATCCCTAAACACAGATACGCAGTATTTT	CASSYPSKSGRRGSLNTDTQYF
NA	few	TRBV19	TRBJ2-7	TGTGCCAGTAGCACCGGGACGGTCTCCTACGAGCAGTACTTC	CASSTGTVSYEQYF
TRBD1	medium-sized	TRBV5-1	TRBJ1-1	TGCGCCAGCAGCGCACAGGGGGCTGTGACTGAAGCTTTCTTT	CASSAQGAVTEAFF
TRBD1	medium-sized	TRBV12-3/TRBV12-4	TRBJ2-6	TGTGCCAGCAGAACAGATCGACAGGGCAGTGGGGCCAACGTCCTGACTTTC	CASRTDRQGSGANVLTF
NA	many	TRBV5-1	TRBJ2-5	TGCGCCAGCAGCAAAGACTCCCGGAGCTTCAGTCTTCAAGAGACCCAGTACTTC	CASSKDSRSFSLQETQYF
NA	medium-sized	TRBV29-1	TRBJ2-7	TGCAGCGTTGGACGGGGATGGGGCTACGAGCAGTACTTC	CSVGRGWGYEQYF
TRBD1	few	TRBV5-1	TRBJ1-1	TGCGCCAGCAGCTTACGACAGGGGCCGTACGTCCCCACTGAAGCTTTCTTT	CASSLRQGPYVPTEAFF
TRBD2	NA	TRBV10-3	TRBJ2-1	TGTGCCATCTCTAGCGGGAGCACCTACAATGAGCAGTTCTTC	CAISSGSTYNEQFF